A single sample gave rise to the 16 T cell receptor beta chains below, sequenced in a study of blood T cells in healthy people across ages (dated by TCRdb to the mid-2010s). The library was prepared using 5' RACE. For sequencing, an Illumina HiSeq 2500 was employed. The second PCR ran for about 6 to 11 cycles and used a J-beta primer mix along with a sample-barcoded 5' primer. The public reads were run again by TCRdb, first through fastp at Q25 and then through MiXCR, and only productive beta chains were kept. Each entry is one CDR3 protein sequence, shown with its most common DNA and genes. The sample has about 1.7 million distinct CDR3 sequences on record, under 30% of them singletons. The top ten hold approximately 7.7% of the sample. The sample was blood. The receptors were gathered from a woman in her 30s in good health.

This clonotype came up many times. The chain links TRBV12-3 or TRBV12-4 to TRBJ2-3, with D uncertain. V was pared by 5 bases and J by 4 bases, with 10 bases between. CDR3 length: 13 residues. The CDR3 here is CASSQSNSDTQYF. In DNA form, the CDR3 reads TGTGCCAGCAGTCAATCGAACTCAGATACGCAGTATTTT.

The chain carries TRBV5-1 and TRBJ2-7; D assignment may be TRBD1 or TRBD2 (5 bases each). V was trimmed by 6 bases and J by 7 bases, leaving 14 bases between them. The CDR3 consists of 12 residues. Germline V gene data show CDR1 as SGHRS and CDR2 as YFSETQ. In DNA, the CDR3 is TGCGCCAGCAAAGGGGACGGTGAGGAGCAGTACTTC. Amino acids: CASKGDGEEQYF.

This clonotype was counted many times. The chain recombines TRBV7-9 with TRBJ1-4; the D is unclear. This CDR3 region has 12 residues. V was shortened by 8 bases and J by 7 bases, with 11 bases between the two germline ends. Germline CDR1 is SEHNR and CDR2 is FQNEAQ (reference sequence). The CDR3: CASSPAAEKLFF. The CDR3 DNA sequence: TGTGCCAGCTCCCCCGCGGCTGAAAAACTGTTTTTT.

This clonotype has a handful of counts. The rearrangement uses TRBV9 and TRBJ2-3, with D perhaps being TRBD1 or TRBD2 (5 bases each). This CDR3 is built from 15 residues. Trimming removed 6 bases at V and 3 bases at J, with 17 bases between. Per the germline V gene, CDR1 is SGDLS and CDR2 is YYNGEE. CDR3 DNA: TGTGCCAGCACAGTGGGTGGGGCGGGTACAGATACGCAGTATTTT. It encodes CASTVGGAGTDTQYF.

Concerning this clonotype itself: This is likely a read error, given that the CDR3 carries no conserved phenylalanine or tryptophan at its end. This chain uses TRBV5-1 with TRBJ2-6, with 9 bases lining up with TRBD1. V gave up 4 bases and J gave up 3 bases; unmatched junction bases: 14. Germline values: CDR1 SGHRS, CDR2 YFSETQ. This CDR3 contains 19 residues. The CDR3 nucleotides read TGCGCCAGCAGCCCCAATCCCGGGACAGGGAAGCGTGGGGCCAACGTCCTGACTAAC. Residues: CASSPNPGTGKRGANVLTN.

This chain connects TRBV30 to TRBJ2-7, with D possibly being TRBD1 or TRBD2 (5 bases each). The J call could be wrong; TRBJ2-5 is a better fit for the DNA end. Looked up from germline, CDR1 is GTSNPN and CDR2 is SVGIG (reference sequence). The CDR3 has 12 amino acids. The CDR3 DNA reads TGTGCCTGGAGTAGGGGAGCCGAGACCCAGTACTTC. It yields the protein CAWSRGAETQYF.

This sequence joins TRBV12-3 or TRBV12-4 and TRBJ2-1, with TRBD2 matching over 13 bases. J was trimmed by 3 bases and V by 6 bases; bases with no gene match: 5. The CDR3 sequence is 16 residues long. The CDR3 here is CASSQTSGGLYNEQFF. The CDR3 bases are TGTGCCAGCAGCCAGACTAGCGGGGGGCTCTACAATGAGCAGTTCTTC.

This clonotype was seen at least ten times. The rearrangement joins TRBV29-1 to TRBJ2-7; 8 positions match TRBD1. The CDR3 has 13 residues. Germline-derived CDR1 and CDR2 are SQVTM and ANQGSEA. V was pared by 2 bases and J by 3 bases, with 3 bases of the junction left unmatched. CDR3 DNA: TGCAGCGTTGAATCGGACAGGGACTACGAGCAGTACTTC. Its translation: CSVESDRDYEQYF.

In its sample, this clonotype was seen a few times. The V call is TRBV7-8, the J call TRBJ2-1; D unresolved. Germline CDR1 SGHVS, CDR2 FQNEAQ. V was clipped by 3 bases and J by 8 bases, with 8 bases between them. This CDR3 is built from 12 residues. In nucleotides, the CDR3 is TGTGCCAGCAGCTTTTGGTCGTATGAGCAGTTCTTC. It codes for CASSFWSYEQFF. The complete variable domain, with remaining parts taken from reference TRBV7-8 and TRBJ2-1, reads GAGVSQSPRYKVAKRGQDVALRCDPISGHVSLFWYQQALGQGPEFLTYFQNEAQLDKSGLPSDRFFAERPEGSVSTLKIQRTQQEDSAVYLCASSFWSYEQFFGPGTRLTVL.

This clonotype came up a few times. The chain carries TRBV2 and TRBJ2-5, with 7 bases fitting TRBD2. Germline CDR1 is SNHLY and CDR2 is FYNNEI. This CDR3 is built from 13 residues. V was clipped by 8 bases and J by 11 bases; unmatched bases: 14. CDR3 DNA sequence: TGTGCCAGCCACCTGCCTATTTCGGGGGGTCAGTACTTC. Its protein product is CASHLPISGGQYF.

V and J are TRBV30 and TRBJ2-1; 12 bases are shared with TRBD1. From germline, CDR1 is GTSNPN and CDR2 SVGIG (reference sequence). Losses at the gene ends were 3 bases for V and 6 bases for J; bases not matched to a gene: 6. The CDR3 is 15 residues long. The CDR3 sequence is CAWSRGTGGFNEQFF. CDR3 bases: TGTGCCTGGAGCCGGGGGACAGGGGGCTTCAATGAGCAGTTCTTC.

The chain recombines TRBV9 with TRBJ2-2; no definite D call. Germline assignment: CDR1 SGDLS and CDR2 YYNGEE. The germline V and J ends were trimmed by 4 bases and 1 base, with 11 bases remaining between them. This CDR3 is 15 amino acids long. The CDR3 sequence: CASSPLLQNTGELFF. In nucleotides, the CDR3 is TGTGCCAGCAGCCCGCTACTTCAGAACACCGGGGAGCTGTTTTTT.

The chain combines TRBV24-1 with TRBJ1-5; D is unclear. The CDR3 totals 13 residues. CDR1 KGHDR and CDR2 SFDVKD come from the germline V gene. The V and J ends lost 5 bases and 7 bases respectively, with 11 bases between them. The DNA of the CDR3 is TGTGCCACCAGTGCCGGGAGTCGGCAGCCCCAGCATTTT. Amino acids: CATSAGSRQPQHF.

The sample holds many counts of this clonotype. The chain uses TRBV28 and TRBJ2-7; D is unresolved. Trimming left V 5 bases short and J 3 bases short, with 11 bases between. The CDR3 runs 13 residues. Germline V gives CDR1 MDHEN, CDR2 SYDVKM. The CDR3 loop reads CASSRPQYYEQYF. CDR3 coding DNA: TGTGCCAGCAGTAGACCCCAGTACTACGAGCAGTACTTC. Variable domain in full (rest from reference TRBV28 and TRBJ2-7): DVKVTQSSRYLVKRTGEKVFLECVQDMDHENMFWYRQDPGLGLRLIYFSYDVKMKEKGDIPEGYSVSREKKERFSLILESASTNQTSMYLCASSRPQYYEQYFGPGTRLTVT.

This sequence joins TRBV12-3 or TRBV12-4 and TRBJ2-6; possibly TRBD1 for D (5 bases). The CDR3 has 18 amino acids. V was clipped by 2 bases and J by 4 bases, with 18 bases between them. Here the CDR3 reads CASSLQGAAWVGANVLTF. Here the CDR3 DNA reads TGTGCCAGCAGTTTACAGGGCGCAGCTTGGGTGGGGGCCAACGTCCTGACTTTC.

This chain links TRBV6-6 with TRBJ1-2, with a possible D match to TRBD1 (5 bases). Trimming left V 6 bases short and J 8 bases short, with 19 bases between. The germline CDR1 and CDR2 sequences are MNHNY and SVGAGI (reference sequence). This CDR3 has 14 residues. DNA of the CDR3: TGTGCCAGCAGATCGACAGAAGGTATCTACGGCTACACCTTC. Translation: CASRSTEGIYGYTF.